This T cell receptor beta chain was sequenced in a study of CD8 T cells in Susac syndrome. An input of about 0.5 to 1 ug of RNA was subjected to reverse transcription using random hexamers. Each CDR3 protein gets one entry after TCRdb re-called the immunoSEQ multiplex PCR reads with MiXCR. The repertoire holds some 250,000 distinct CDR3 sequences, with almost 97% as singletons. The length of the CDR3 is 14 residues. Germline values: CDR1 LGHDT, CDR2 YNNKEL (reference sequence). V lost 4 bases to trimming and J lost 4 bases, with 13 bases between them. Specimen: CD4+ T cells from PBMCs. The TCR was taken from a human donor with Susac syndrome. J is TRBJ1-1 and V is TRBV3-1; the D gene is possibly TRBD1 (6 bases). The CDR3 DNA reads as TGTGCCAGCAGCCTTAACGGCAGGGGCACTGAAGCTTTCTTT. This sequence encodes CASSLNGRGTEAFF.